These T cell receptor beta chains were read from a single sample in a study of identical twins. In TCRdb, the 5' RACE reads were re-called with MiXCR into one record per CDR3 protein. The table shows 400,000 to 550,000 distinct CDR3 sequences, with roughly an eighth occurring only once. The same specimen was also included in a second study, on yellow fever vaccine responses in identical twins.

Sequences were obtained from CD4+ T cells sorted from blood. These TCRs come from a young woman in good health. Both conserved end residues are part of each CDR3. The D gene is left open where the match is weak. Rows give clone size only sometimes, using once, few, many, or a class for an expanded clone.

v_gene: TRBV12-3/TRBV12-4; abundance: many; j_gene: TRBJ2-5; d_gene: TRBD2; CDR3aa: CASSSGYSGGPYF; CDR3nt: TGTGCCAGCAGTTCAGGGTATAGCGGGGGGCCCTACTTC
v_gene: TRBV12-3/TRBV12-4; abundance: many; j_gene: TRBJ1-1; d_gene: TRBD1; CDR3aa: CASSQPIRGLNTEAFF; CDR3nt: TGTGCCAGCAGTCAACCGATCAGGGGGTTGAACACTGAAGCTTTCTTT
v_gene: TRBV20-1; abundance: -; j_gene: TRBJ1-5; d_gene: -; CDR3aa: CSARGGGAGQPQHF; CDR3nt: TGCAGTGCTAGAGGGGGAGGGGCCGGTCAGCCCCAGCATTTT
v_gene: TRBV5-1; abundance: -; j_gene: TRBJ2-7; d_gene: TRBD1; CDR3aa: CASSSNKQGYEQYF; CDR3nt: TGCGCCAGCAGCTCCAATAAACAGGGGTACGAGCAGTACTTC
v_gene: TRBV11-3; abundance: -; j_gene: TRBJ2-2; d_gene: -; CDR3aa: CASSQQGNGELFF; CDR3nt: TGTGCCAGCAGCCAACAGGGTAACGGGGAGCTGTTTTTT
v_gene: TRBV3-1; abundance: few; j_gene: TRBJ2-5; d_gene: -; CDR3aa: CASSKDSQKSWTQYF; CDR3nt: TGTGCCAGCAGCAAGGACAGCCAGAAGAGTTGGACCCAGTACTTC
v_gene: TRBV7-2; abundance: few; j_gene: TRBJ1-2; d_gene: -; CDR3aa: CASSLTDSYGYTF; CDR3nt: TGTGCCAGCAGCCTTACGGACAGCTATGGCTACACCTTC
v_gene: TRBV7-6; abundance: -; j_gene: TRBJ2-2; d_gene: -; CDR3aa: CASSQDWNTGELFF; CDR3nt: TGTGCCAGCAGCCAGGACTGGAACACCGGGGAGCTGTTTTTT
v_gene: TRBV7-2; abundance: -; j_gene: TRBJ2-3; d_gene: -; CDR3aa: CASSSRATERPYF; CDR3nt: TGTGCCAGCAGCAGCCGGGCCACCGAGAGGCCGTATTTT
v_gene: TRBV20-1; abundance: many; j_gene: TRBJ2-7; d_gene: TRBD1; CDR3aa: CSALGGQGAYEQYF; CDR3nt: TGCAGTGCCCTAGGAGGACAGGGGGCGTACGAGCAGTACTTC
v_gene: TRBV27; abundance: -; j_gene: TRBJ2-5; d_gene: -; CDR3aa: CASSSRVEETQYF; CDR3nt: TGTGCCAGCAGTTCGCGGGTGGAAGAGACCCAGTACTTC
v_gene: TRBV3-1; abundance: -; j_gene: TRBJ1-2; d_gene: -; CDR3aa: CASSRSPVAGNYGYTF; CDR3nt: TGTGCCAGCAGCCGATCCCCCGTGGCAGGGAACTATGGCTACACCTTC
v_gene: TRBV18; abundance: -; j_gene: TRBJ2-3; d_gene: TRBD2; CDR3aa: CASSQGTSGLTDTQYF; CDR3nt: TGTGCCAGCTCACAAGGGACTAGCGGACTCACAGATACGCAGTATTTT
v_gene: TRBV5-1; abundance: few; j_gene: TRBJ2-3; d_gene: -; CDR3aa: CASSPGYNTDTQYF; CDR3nt: TGCGCCAGCAGCCCAGGTTACAACACAGATACGCAGTATTTT
v_gene: TRBV6-1; abundance: -; j_gene: TRBJ2-3; d_gene: TRBD2; CDR3aa: CASSVHSGAGTDTQYF; CDR3nt: TGTGCCAGCAGTGTCCATAGCGGGGCCGGTACAGATACGCAGTATTTT
v_gene: TRBV12-3/TRBV12-4; abundance: -; j_gene: TRBJ2-2; d_gene: TRBD2; CDR3aa: CASIRTSDYTGELFF; CDR3nt: TGTGCCAGCATCCGGACTAGCGACTACACCGGGGAGCTGTTTTTT
v_gene: TRBV3-1; abundance: -; j_gene: TRBJ2-7; d_gene: -; CDR3aa: CSSSPKTGSYYEQYF; CDR3nt: TGTTCCAGCAGCCCTAAAACAGGGTCATACTACGAGCAGTACTTC
v_gene: TRBV3-1; abundance: few; j_gene: TRBJ1-2; d_gene: TRBD1; CDR3aa: CAGPQGGLYGYTF; CDR3nt: TGTGCCGGACCCCAGGGGGGGCTCTATGGCTACACCTTC
v_gene: TRBV7-9; abundance: few; j_gene: TRBJ2-5; d_gene: TRBD1; CDR3aa: CASTTIPGQPSGTQYF; CDR3nt: TGTGCCAGCACCACGATTCCGGGACAGCCCTCGGGGACCCAGTACTTC
v_gene: TRBV7-3; abundance: -; j_gene: TRBJ1-1; d_gene: -; CDR3aa: CASSHGNSNTEAFF; CDR3nt: TGTGCCAGCAGCCACGGCAACTCGAACACTGAAGCTTTCTTT
v_gene: TRBV28; abundance: -; j_gene: TRBJ1-2; d_gene: -; CDR3aa: CASSTRTRIHGYTF; CDR3nt: TGTGCCAGCAGTACCCGAACACGGATACATGGCTACACCTTC
v_gene: TRBV20-1; abundance: -; j_gene: TRBJ2-7; d_gene: TRBD2; CDR3aa: CSARGGTSGVSYEQYF; CDR3nt: TGCAGTGCTAGAGGGGGGACTAGCGGGGTTAGCTACGAGCAGTACTTC
v_gene: TRBV6-1; abundance: few; j_gene: TRBJ2-5; d_gene: -; CDR3aa: CARRSTLQETQYF; CDR3nt: TGTGCCAGAAGATCAACACTACAAGAGACCCAGTACTTC
v_gene: TRBV12-3/TRBV12-4; abundance: few; j_gene: TRBJ2-5; d_gene: -; CDR3aa: CASSTRGHGETQYF; CDR3nt: TGTGCCAGCAGTACCCGCGGACACGGGGAGACCCAGTACTTC
v_gene: TRBV7-3; abundance: -; j_gene: TRBJ1-2; d_gene: TRBD1; CDR3aa: CASSHGTGLNYGYTF; CDR3nt: TGTGCCAGCAGCCACGGGACAGGGCTTAACTATGGCTACACCTTC
v_gene: TRBV12-3/TRBV12-4; abundance: many; j_gene: TRBJ1-3; d_gene: TRBD1; CDR3aa: CASSLTGRSGNTIYF; CDR3nt: TGTGCCAGCAGTTTGACAGGGCGCTCTGGAAACACCATATATTTT
v_gene: TRBV7-2; abundance: few; j_gene: TRBJ2-5; d_gene: -; CDR3aa: CASSSLKGRRETQYF; CDR3nt: TGTGCCAGCAGCTCGCTGAAAGGGCGCCGAGAGACCCAGTACTTC
v_gene: TRBV4-2; abundance: -; j_gene: TRBJ2-6; d_gene: -; CDR3aa: CASSQDELRRGFSGANVLTF; CDR3nt: TGTGCCAGCAGCCAAGATGAGTTGCGACGCGGGTTCTCTGGGGCCAACGTCCTGACTTTC
v_gene: TRBV6-2/TRBV6-3; abundance: -; j_gene: TRBJ2-7; d_gene: -; CDR3aa: CASSYSPVPEGEQYF; CDR3nt: TGTGCCAGCAGTTACTCACCGGTCCCAGAGGGCGAGCAGTACTTC
v_gene: TRBV7-3; abundance: -; j_gene: TRBJ1-5; d_gene: -; CDR3aa: CASSRGQSQPQHF; CDR3nt: TGTGCCAGCAGCCGCGGACAGTCGCAGCCCCAGCATTTT
v_gene: TRBV6-2/TRBV6-3; abundance: -; j_gene: TRBJ2-1; d_gene: -; CDR3aa: CASKLLAYNEQFF; CDR3nt: TGTGCCAGCAAGTTACTAGCCTACAATGAGCAGTTCTTC
v_gene: TRBV12-3/TRBV12-4; abundance: -; j_gene: TRBJ2-4; d_gene: -; CDR3aa: CASSLFGGRNIQYF; CDR3nt: TGTGCCAGCAGTTTGTTTGGGGGGAGAAACATTCAGTACTTC
v_gene: TRBV28; abundance: -; j_gene: TRBJ2-3; d_gene: -; CDR3aa: CASSPLRLAEGGDTQYF; CDR3nt: TGTGCCAGCAGCCCCCTCAGGCTAGCGGAGGGGGGAGATACGCAGTATTTT
v_gene: TRBV7-2; abundance: -; j_gene: TRBJ2-3; d_gene: TRBD2; CDR3aa: CASSLVGLAGATDTQYF; CDR3nt: TGTGCCAGCAGCTTAGTTGGACTAGCGGGAGCCACAGATACGCAGTATTTT
v_gene: TRBV20-1; abundance: -; j_gene: TRBJ2-3; d_gene: -; CDR3aa: CSARALGTDTQYF; CDR3nt: TGCAGTGCTAGAGCCCTCGGGACAGATACGCAGTATTTT
v_gene: TRBV27; abundance: few; j_gene: TRBJ1-1; d_gene: -; CDR3aa: CASSPSRTTNTEAFF; CDR3nt: TGTGCCAGCAGTCCAAGCAGGACAACGAACACTGAAGCTTTCTTT
v_gene: TRBV14; abundance: -; j_gene: TRBJ2-7; d_gene: -; CDR3aa: CASSQVFSGINYEQYF; CDR3nt: TGTGCCAGCAGCCAAGTTTTTTCCGGGATCAACTACGAGCAGTACTTC
v_gene: TRBV12-3/TRBV12-4; abundance: -; j_gene: TRBJ2-3; d_gene: TRBD2; CDR3aa: CASRTSGGKDTQYF; CDR3nt: TGTGCCAGCAGGACTAGCGGGGGAAAAGATACGCAGTATTTT
v_gene: TRBV6-1; abundance: -; j_gene: TRBJ2-7; d_gene: -; CDR3aa: CASSPWVVGYEQYF; CDR3nt: TGTGCCAGCAGTCCATGGGTCGTTGGGTACGAGCAGTACTTC
v_gene: TRBV4-2; abundance: -; j_gene: TRBJ2-3; d_gene: -; CDR3aa: CASSQPGSNTQYF; CDR3nt: TGTGCCAGCAGCCAGCCGGGATCCAATACGCAGTATTTT
v_gene: TRBV3-1; abundance: once; j_gene: TRBJ2-7; d_gene: TRBD2; CDR3aa: CATSLRGLAGSYEQYF; CDR3nt: TGTGCCACCTCCCTTCGAGGACTAGCGGGCTCTTACGAGCAGTACTTC
v_gene: TRBV11-1; abundance: -; j_gene: TRBJ2-7; d_gene: TRBD1; CDR3aa: CASSWTGINEQYF; CDR3nt: TGTGCCAGCAGCTGGACAGGGATAAACGAGCAGTACTTC
v_gene: TRBV11-2; abundance: -; j_gene: TRBJ2-2; d_gene: -; CDR3aa: CASALGAGSVAGELFF; CDR3nt: TGTGCCAGCGCCTTAGGTGCAGGGAGTGTAGCCGGGGAGCTGTTTTTT
v_gene: TRBV21-1; abundance: few; j_gene: TRBJ2-1; d_gene: -; CDR3aa: CASVTGGFHNEQFF; CDR3nt: TGTGCCAGCGTGACAGGGGGCTTCCACAATGAGCAGTTCTTC
v_gene: TRBV24-1; abundance: -; j_gene: TRBJ2-5; d_gene: -; CDR3aa: CATSDPLGLAETQYF; CDR3nt: TGTGCCACCAGTGATCCCCTTGGGCTAGCAGAGACCCAGTACTTC
v_gene: TRBV20-1; abundance: few; j_gene: TRBJ1-2; d_gene: -; CDR3aa: CSAGVGSGSSNYGYTF; CDR3nt: TGCAGTGCTGGAGTAGGGAGCGGGTCGAGTAACTATGGCTACACCTTC
v_gene: TRBV6-5; abundance: few; j_gene: TRBJ2-5; d_gene: -; CDR3aa: CASSYGGAREETQYF; CDR3nt: TGTGCCAGCAGTTACGGGGGGGCGCGGGAAGAGACCCAGTACTTC
v_gene: TRBV4-2; abundance: -; j_gene: TRBJ2-7; d_gene: TRBD1; CDR3aa: CASSPEVSDRASYEQYF; CDR3nt: TGTGCCAGCAGCCCCGAAGTCTCCGACAGGGCGTCCTACGAGCAGTACTTC
v_gene: TRBV24-1; abundance: -; j_gene: TRBJ2-3; d_gene: TRBD1; CDR3aa: CATSDLSRGLSTDTQYF; CDR3nt: TGTGCCACCAGTGATTTGTCCAGGGGGCTTAGCACAGATACGCAGTATTTT
v_gene: TRBV28; abundance: few; j_gene: TRBJ2-2; d_gene: -; CDR3aa: CASSSRFPGHEAWSGGGELFF; CDR3nt: TGTGCCAGCAGTTCTCGATTCCCGGGACATGAAGCATGGTCAGGTGGGGGGGAGCTGTTTTTT
v_gene: TRBV9; abundance: many; j_gene: TRBJ1-2; d_gene: TRBD1; CDR3aa: CASRAGTGIYGYTF; CDR3nt: TGTGCCAGCAGGGCCGGGACAGGGATCTATGGCTACACCTTC
v_gene: TRBV7-2; abundance: -; j_gene: TRBJ1-5; d_gene: -; CDR3aa: CASSLGWSNQPQHF; CDR3nt: TGTGCCAGCAGCTTAGGGTGGAGCAATCAGCCCCAGCATTTT
v_gene: TRBV6-5; abundance: -; j_gene: TRBJ1-1; d_gene: -; CDR3aa: CASSYLQGEAFF; CDR3nt: TGTGCCAGCAGTTACCTTCAAGGGGAAGCTTTCTTT
v_gene: TRBV9; abundance: few; j_gene: TRBJ2-2; d_gene: -; CDR3aa: CASSVPPSGAGELFF; CDR3nt: TGTGCCAGCAGCGTCCCCCCGTCGGGGGCCGGGGAGCTGTTTTTT
v_gene: TRBV29-1; abundance: many; j_gene: TRBJ1-1; d_gene: -; CDR3aa: CSAGHSDTEAFF; CDR3nt: TGCAGCGCGGGACATTCGGACACTGAAGCTTTCTTT
v_gene: TRBV4-2; abundance: many; j_gene: TRBJ2-2; d_gene: TRBD2; CDR3aa: CASASRGVTGELFF; CDR3nt: TGTGCCAGCGCTTCCCGGGGGGTCACCGGGGAGCTGTTTTTT
v_gene: TRBV12-3/TRBV12-4; abundance: -; j_gene: TRBJ2-7; d_gene: -; CDR3aa: CASSLREYSYEQYF; CDR3nt: TGTGCCAGCAGTTTAAGGGAGTATTCCTACGAGCAGTACTTC
v_gene: TRBV15; abundance: many; j_gene: TRBJ2-1; d_gene: -; CDR3aa: CATSTRKGRSYNEQFF; CDR3nt: TGTGCCACCAGCACCAGAAAGGGACGGTCATACAATGAGCAGTTCTTC
v_gene: TRBV10-3; abundance: -; j_gene: TRBJ2-3; d_gene: -; CDR3aa: CAIREGTSTDTQYF; CDR3nt: TGTGCCATCAGGGAGGGGACTAGCACAGATACGCAGTATTTT